The 25 T cell receptor beta chains in this list originate from one sample, sequenced in a study of cytomegalovirus exposure and HLA in healthy donors. The PCR made use of 60 Vbeta and 13 Jbeta primers. Produced via immunoSEQ multiplex PCR; TCRdb's table is partial and in-frame only. The table includes about 85,000 clones, more than 60% detected once. Sequencing input: PBMCs. These receptors were taken from a boy between 10 and 17 years old in good health and CMV-seronegative.

This chain uses TRBV30 with TRBJ1-1; D not resolved. Germline V CDR1 and CDR2: GTSNPN, SVGIG (reference sequence). The V end lost 4 bases, the J end lost 0 bases, and 9 bases lay between the germline ends. The CDR3 loop spans 13 amino acids. The DNA for the CDR3 is TGTGCCTGGACTGACATCTTGAACACTGAAGCTTTCTTT. Amino acids: CAWTDILNTEAFF.

Only a few counts were recorded for this clone. The V call is TRBV6-5, the J call TRBJ2-3; no clear D gene. This CDR3 has 15 amino acids. The V gene lost 0 bases and the J gene lost 3 bases, with 10 bases spanning the gap. CDR1 MNHEY and CDR2 SVGAGI come from the germline V gene. The CDR3, as DNA: TGTGCCAGCAGTTACTCGAATGGAGTAACAGATACGCAGTATTTT. It specifies CASSYSNGVTDTQYF.

The rearrangement uses TRBV21-1 and TRBJ2-3; the D call in the table, TRBD2, was not verified against the DNA. TRBV21-1 is shown as a pseudogene. This CDR3 has 16 residues. For the CDR3, the DNA is TGTGCCAGCAGCAAAGCTGAGACTAGCGGGACCAATACGCAGTATTTT. Its protein product is CASSKAETSGTNTQYF.

This chain connects TRBV7-9 to TRBJ1-1; TRBD1 matches at 7 bases. This CDR3 spans 12 amino acids. The germline V gene has CDR1 SEHNR and CDR2 FQNEAQ (reference sequence). With V trimmed by 5 bases and J by 6 bases, 3 bases remained unmatched. The DNA for the CDR3 is TGTGCCAGCAGCCTCAGGGGGTCTGAAGCTTTCTTT. It encodes CASSLRGSEAFF.

This chain joins TRBV10-3 and TRBJ2-7; D remains unclear. The germline V gene encodes CDR1 ENHRY and CDR2 SYGVKD. The length of the CDR3 is 12 residues. The ends were cut back, 4 bases at V and 6 bases at J, with 10 bases in the middle. CDR3 sequence reads: CAISGGAREQYF. The CDR3 DNA is TGTGCCATCAGTGGCGGAGCGCGCGAGCAGTACTTC.

The V gene is TRBV30, the J gene TRBJ1-6; D is unclear. CDR1 is GTSNPN, CDR2 SVGIG, per germline (reference sequence). The CDR3 totals 13 residues. CDR3 sequence: CALEDPYNSPLHF. In nucleotides, the CDR3 is TGTGCACTGGAGGACCCCTATAATTCACCCCTCCACTTT.

The chain links TRBV6-1 to TRBJ2-7, with TRBD1 matching 8 bases. V trimming: 5 bases; J trimming: 3 bases; junction bases outside the gene matches: 9. Per the germline V gene, CDR1 is MNHNS and CDR2 is SASEGT. This CDR3 has 15 residues. CDR3 region: CASSPRAGGNYEQYF. The CDR3 DNA follows: TGTGCCAGCAGTCCCCGCGCAGGGGGCAACTACGAGCAGTACTTC.

DNA of the CDR3: TGTGCCAGCGGCTCCGGAGGCGAGGAAAAACTGTTTTTT. Protein product: CASGSGGEEKLFF. The rearrangement joins TRBV28 to TRBJ1-4; no clear D. V was cut by 8 bases and J by 8 bases, with 15 bases left in between. The CDR3 consists of 13 residues. Looked up from germline, CDR1 is MDHEN and CDR2 is SYDVKM. Variable domain in full (rest from reference TRBV28 and TRBJ1-4): DVKVTQSSRYLVKRTGEKVFLECVQDMDHENMFWYRQDPGLGLRLIYFSYDVKMKEKGDIPEGYSVSREKKERFSLILESASTNQTSMYLCASGSGGEEKLFFGSGTQLSVL.

This sequence joins TRBV4-3 and TRBJ1-6, with D maybe TRBD1 (6 bases). V gave up 1 base and J gave up 9 bases, with 25 bases separating them. Germline values: CDR1 LGHNA, CDR2 YSLEER. CDR3 length equals 19 residues. The CDR3 protein is CASSQGSGGQAVRGSPLHF. The CDR3 bases are TGCGCCAGCAGCCAAGGGTCGGGGGGCCAAGCCGTTAGGGGTTCACCCCTCCACTTT.

This chain links TRBV28 with TRBJ2-6, with 8 bases lining up with TRBD1. V lost 6 bases and J lost 2; bases outside the gene matches: 3. The CDR3 has 15 amino acids. Germline V gene lookup returns CDR1 MDHEN and CDR2 SYDVKM. CDR3 sequence: CASSLDRAGANVLTF. In DNA form, the CDR3 reads TGTGCCAGCAGCTTGGACAGGGCTGGGGCCAACGTCCTGACTTTC.

This chain joins TRBV9 and TRBJ1-5; no clear D. The germline V gene has CDR1 SGDLS and CDR2 YYNGEE. V was trimmed by 3 bases and J by 4 bases, leaving 8 bases between them. CDR3 length: 13 residues. CDR3 amino acids: CASSAAGNQPQHF. Here the CDR3 DNA reads TGTGCCAGCAGCGCCGCCGGGAATCAGCCCCAGCATTTT.

The chain employs TRBV7-2 and TRBJ1-5, with TRBD1 as a possible D gene (6 bases). Germline assignment: CDR1 SGHTA and CDR2 FQGNSA. V gave up 5 bases and J gave up 3 bases, with 11 bases separating them. CDR3 length: 14 amino acids. The CDR3 coding sequence is TGTGCCAGCAGCCCCCGACAGGACAATCAGCCCCAGCATTTT. It codes for CASSPRQDNQPQHF.

V gene TRBV10-3 combines with J gene TRBJ1-1, with a possible D match to TRBD1 (6 bases). The V end was cut by 3 bases, the J end by 3 bases, with 11 bases between. Germline-derived CDR1 and CDR2 are ENHRY and SYGVKD. The CDR3 consists of 14 residues. CDR3 loop: CAISELTGHTEAFF. CDR3 sequence (DNA): TGTGCCATCAGTGAATTGACAGGTCACACTGAAGCTTTCTTT.

The rearrangement joins TRBV30 to TRBJ2-2; D is uncertain. Per germline, CDR1 GTSNPN and CDR2 SVGIG (reference sequence). The CDR3 covers 11 residues. Trimming stripped 5 bases from V and 7 bases from J, with 8 bases between. The DNA of the CDR3 is TGTGCCTGGGTCCGAGGCGGGGAGCTGTTTTTT. Protein sequence: CAWVRGGELFF.

V usage is TRBV6-5 and J usage is TRBJ2-1; D is possibly TRBD1 (5 bases). V gave up 0 bases and J gave up 5 bases, with 8 bases separating them. This CDR3 is 14 amino acids long. CDR1 is MNHEY and CDR2 is SVGAGI in the germline V gene. DNA of the CDR3: TGTGCCAGCAGTTACTCACGACAGAACAATGAGCAGTTCTTC. Amino acid sequence: CASSYSRQNNEQFF.

This clone has just a few counts. This rearrangement joins TRBV6-5 to TRBJ1-5; D unclear. Germline V CDR1 and CDR2: MNHEY, SVGAGI. The CDR3 consists of 13 residues. Trimming took 5 bases from V and 6 from J, leaving 11 bases between them. CDR3 sequence: CASSQTNSQPQHF. CDR3 nucleotides: TGTGCCAGCAGTCAGACAAACAGTCAGCCCCAGCATTTT.

In this sample, this clone turned up once. CDR3 residues: CSVGESAYNEQFF. The CDR3 nucleotides read TGCAGCGTGGGAGAGAGTGCCTACAATGAGCAGTTCTTC. The chain joins TRBV29-1 to TRBJ2-1, with a tentative D call TRBD2 (5 bases). Germline CDR1 and CDR2: SQVTM and ANQGSEA. The V end was cut by 6 bases, the J end by 2 bases, with 11 bases between. The CDR3 sequence is 13 residues long.

V and J are TRBV13 and TRBJ2-7; D might be TRBD1 (5 bases). The V end lost 0 bases, the J end lost 3 bases, and 9 bases lay between the germline ends. This CDR3 spans 14 amino acids. Germline V lookup: CDR1 PRHDT, CDR2 FYEKMQ (reference sequence). The CDR3 DNA reads TGTGCCAGCAGCTTAGGCAGACAGAACTACGAGCAGTACTTC. Protein sequence: CASSLGRQNYEQYF.

This clone was counted between two and nine times. The rearrangement links TRBV28 to TRBJ1-6; 7 nucleotides line up with TRBD1. The germline V gene has CDR1 MDHEN and CDR2 SYDVKM. This CDR3 is built from 14 residues. V lost 10 bases, J lost 10 bases, and 13 bases stayed unmatched. As DNA, the CDR3 is TGTGCCACCTCAGGGGGGATAGAACAATCACCCCTCCACTTT. As protein: CATSGGIEQSPLHF.

This chain uses TRBV25-1 with TRBJ1-2; a weak D match, TRBD1 (5 bases). Germline-derived CDR1 and CDR2 are MGHDK and SYGVNS. The V end was cut by 3 bases, the J end by 2 bases, with 7 bases between. The CDR3 is 13 amino acids. The CDR3 nucleotides read TGTGCCAGCAGTGACGCAGGGAACTATGGCTACACCTTC. Translated: CASSDAGNYGYTF.

The chain recombines TRBV28 with TRBJ2-7; D gene uncertain. The CDR3 extends over 13 amino acids. CDR1 MDHEN and CDR2 SYDVKM come from the germline V gene. V dropped 2 bases and J dropped 2 bases, with 7 bases sitting between them. The chain's CDR3 is CASSLRHTYEQYF. The CDR3 DNA reads as TGTGCCAGCAGTTTACGTCACACCTACGAGCAGTACTTC. Full variable domain (remainder filled in from reference TRBV28 and TRBJ2-7): DVKVTQSSRYLVKRTGEKVFLECVQDMDHENMFWYRQDPGLGLRLIYFSYDVKMKEKGDIPEGYSVSREKKERFSLILESASTNQTSMYLCASSLRHTYEQYFGPGTRLTVT.

V gene TRBV9 combines with J gene TRBJ1-5; D is possibly TRBD1 (5 bases). Between the trimmed V and J ends, which lost 4 bases and 4 bases, there was a span of 12 bases. CDR1 and CDR2 (germline): SGDLS, YYNGEE. The CDR3 extends over 14 amino acids. CDR3 sequence reads: CASSSGLENQPQHF. CDR3 DNA sequence: TGTGCCAGCAGCTCGGGACTTGAGAATCAGCCCCAGCATTTT.

J is TRBJ2-5 and V is TRBV28; TRBD1 matches 7 bases. The CDR3 contains 14 residues. The V segment lost 6 bases and the J segment 11 bases; nucleotides outside the gene matches: 15. The germline gives CDR1 MDHEN, CDR2 SYDVKM. The CDR3 bases are TGTGCCAGCAGGCCCCGGGACAGCCCGTTTCATCAGTACTTC. It encodes CASRPRDSPFHQYF. Together with reference TRBV28 and TRBJ2-5, the CDR3 gives the full variable domain: DVKVTQSSRYLVKRTGEKVFLECVQDMDHENMFWYRQDPGLGLRLIYFSYDVKMKEKGDIPEGYSVSREKKERFSLILESASTNQTSMYLCASRPRDSPFHQYFGPGTRLLVL.

The chain links TRBV29-1 to TRBJ2-1, with 9 bases lining up with TRBD2. Germline trimming cut 7 bases from V and 8 bases from J; bases unmatched to any gene: 15. Germline V gene sequence: CDR1 SQVTM, CDR2 ANQGSEA. CDR3 length: 15 amino acids. The CDR3 sequence is CSAPSRGGRGYEQFF. For the CDR3, the DNA is TGCAGCGCTCCATCGAGGGGCGGGAGGGGCTATGAGCAGTTCTTC.

The chain carries TRBV7-6 and TRBJ2-7, with 8 bases fitting TRBD1. Germline CDR1 SGHVS, CDR2 FNYEAQ. The length of the CDR3 is 13 residues. V dropped 7 bases and J dropped 2; count of bases not matched to a gene: 4. The CDR3 nucleotides read TGTGCCAGCACGGACAGGGATCCCTACGAGCAGTACTTC. Encoded protein: CASTDRDPYEQYF.